Listed below are T cell receptor beta chains from one sample, sequenced in a study of vaccination effects on CD4 cells after COVID-19. Their recognized antigens are unknown. TCRdb's table, derived via immunoSEQ multiplex PCR, lists solely in-frame clones and lacks some. The repertoire holds some 29,000 clones, around three fifths seen once, with 8% to 9% in the top ten. The sequencing here drew on CD4+ T cells from PBMCs cultured with SARS-CoV-2 spike peptides, taken after COVID-19 vaccination. The receptor set was obtained from a human donor who received a COVID-19 vaccine. Both conserved end residues are part of each CDR3. D genes are given only for firm matches. Not all rows give a size; the values are once, few, many and, for expanded clones, a class.

NA	TRBV4-1	TRBJ1-6	NA	CASSQAVLERSPLHF	TGCGCCAGCAGCCAAGCTGTTTTGGAGCGTTCACCCCTCCACTTT
TRBD2	TRBV6-5	TRBJ2-7	few	CASSSPGTSGYEQYF	TGTGCCAGCAGTTCCCCCGGGACTAGCGGTTACGAGCAGTACTTC
NA	TRBV4-1	TRBJ1-2	NA	CASSQKGGGGDGYTF	TGCGCCAGCAGCCAAAAGGGCGGGGGCGGAGATGGCTACACCTTC
TRBD2	TRBV5-1	TRBJ2-7	once	CASSEGTSGTYEQYF	TGCGCCAGCAGCGAGGGGACTAGCGGTACCTACGAGCAGTACTTC
NA	TRBV6-2/TRBV6-3	TRBJ2-7	NA	CASSYSGGHEQYF	TGTGCCAGCAGTTACTCGGGGGGCCACGAGCAGTACTTC
NA	TRBV28	TRBJ1-2	NA	CASSFAGQSYGYTF	TGTGCCAGCAGTTTTGCAGGCCAATCCTATGGCTACACCTTC
NA	TRBV11-2	TRBJ2-7	NA	CASSPIRDWGYEQYF	TGTGCCAGCAGCCCAATCCGGGACTGGGGCTACGAGCAGTACTTC
NA	TRBV20-1	TRBJ2-7	NA	CSARSGHEQYF	TGCAGTGCTAGGTCTGGCCACGAGCAGTACTTC
NA	TRBV12-3/TRBV12-4	TRBJ2-5	NA	CASSFLEGETQYF	TGTGCCAGCAGTTTTCTTGAGGGGGAGACCCAGTACTTC
NA	TRBV5-1	TRBJ1-1	few	CASSFKVNTEAFF	TGCGCCAGCAGCTTTAAGGTGAACACTGAAGCTTTCTTT
NA	TRBV3-1/TRBV3-2	TRBJ1-2	NA	CASSPEMTNYGYTF	TGTGCCAGCAGCCCGGAGATGACTAACTATGGCTACACCTTC
TRBD2	TRBV19	TRBJ2-7	NA	CASSIAGTSGGKEQYF	TGTGCCAGTAGTATAGCTGGGACTAGCGGGGGCAAAGAGCAGTACTTC
TRBD1	TRBV11-2	TRBJ2-4	NA	CASSSVRDRLAKNIQYF	TGTGCCAGCAGCTCCGTCCGGGACAGGCTAGCCAAAAACATTCAGTACTTC
NA	TRBV7-6	TRBJ2-5	NA	CASSLGPLNLGQETQYF	TGTGCCAGCAGCTTAGGTCCGCTAAACTTGGGGCAAGAGACCCAGTACTTC
TRBD2	TRBV18	TRBJ2-5	once	CASSLSGTSGSETQYF	TGTGCCAGCTCACTATCGGGGACTAGCGGGAGTGAGACCCAGTACTTC
TRBD2	TRBV10-2	TRBJ2-3	few	CASSARGGATDTQYF	TGCGCCAGCAGTGCCCGCGGGGGGGCGACAGATACGCAGTATTTT
TRBD1	TRBV6-6	TRBJ2-7	NA	CASSQGQGARYEQYF	TGTGCCAGCAGTCAAGGACAGGGGGCGAGGTACGAGCAGTACTTC
NA	TRBV5-5	TRBJ1-1	NA	CASGSGTVNTEAFF	TGTGCCAGCGGAAGCGGGACGGTGAACACTGAAGCTTTCTTT
NA	TRBV7-9	TRBJ1-4	few	CASSLEGSGSVEKLFF	TGTGCCAGCAGCTTAGAGGGATCTGGCTCGGTAGAAAAACTGTTTTTT
NA	TRBV5-1	TRBJ2-5	NA	CASSLGTDWRHQETQYF	TGCGCCAGCAGCTTGGGGACAGATTGGCGCCATCAAGAGACCCAGTACTTC
NA	TRBV6-1	TRBJ1-1	NA	CASSEWDTEAFF	TGTGCCAGCAGTGAATGGGACACTGAAGCTTTCTTT
NA	TRBV2	TRBJ2-7	NA	CASSPDRLRYEQYF	TGTGCCAGCAGCCCCGACAGGCTGAGATACGAGCAGTACTTC
NA	TRBV6-5	TRBJ2-6	NA	CASRSGDRRLTF	TGTGCCAGCAGATCCGGGGACCGCCGGCTGACTTTC
TRBD1	TRBV4-1	TRBJ1-5	NA	CASSQDPKTGLDQPQHF	TGCGCCAGCAGCCAAGACCCTAAGACAGGGCTGGATCAGCCCCAGCATTTT
TRBD1	TRBV6-1	TRBJ2-1	few	CASSGGTAERKNEQFF	TGTGCCAGCAGTGGGGGGACAGCCGAGCGAAAGAATGAGCAGTTCTTC
NA	TRBV5-1	TRBJ2-7	NA	CASSLASRTDTSYEQYF	TGCGCCAGCAGCTTGGCCTCTAGGACAGACACTTCCTACGAGCAGTACTTC
NA	TRBV14	TRBJ1-1	few	CASSQVLSNTEAFF	TGTGCCAGCAGCCAAGTTCTCTCGAACACTGAAGCTTTCTTT
NA	TRBV9	TRBJ1-5	few	CASSPTSAGTQPQHF	TGTGCCAGCAGCCCCACCTCGGCAGGGACCCAGCCCCAGCATTTT
NA	TRBV24-1	TRBJ2-3	NA	CATSAQTSTDTQYF	TGTGCCACCAGTGCGCAGACGAGCACAGATACGCAGTATTTT
NA	TRBV19	TRBJ1-6	NA	CASSMGESPLHF	TGTGCCAGTAGTATGGGGGAGTCTCCCCTCCACTTT
NA	TRBV11-3	TRBJ2-5	NA	CASSLGGTAQETQYF	TGTGCCAGCAGCTTAGGCGGGACAGCTCAAGAGACCCAGTACTTC
NA	TRBV18	TRBJ2-1	NA	CASSPPVGGGHNEQFF	TGTGCCAGCTCACCACCCGTAGGGGGGGGGCACAATGAGCAGTTCTTC